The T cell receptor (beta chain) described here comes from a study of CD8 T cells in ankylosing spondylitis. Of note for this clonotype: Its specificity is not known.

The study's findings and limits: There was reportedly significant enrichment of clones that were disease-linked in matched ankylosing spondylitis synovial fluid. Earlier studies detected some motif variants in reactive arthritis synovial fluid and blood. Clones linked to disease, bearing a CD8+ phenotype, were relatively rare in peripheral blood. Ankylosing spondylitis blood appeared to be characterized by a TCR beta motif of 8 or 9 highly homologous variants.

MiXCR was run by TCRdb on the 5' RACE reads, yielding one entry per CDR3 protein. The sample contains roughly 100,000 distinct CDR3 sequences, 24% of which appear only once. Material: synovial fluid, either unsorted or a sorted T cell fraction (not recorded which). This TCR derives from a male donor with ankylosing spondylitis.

The CDR3 region has the DNA TGCAGTGCTGCGTGGCGGGGGAGCTCCTACAATGAGCAGTTCTTC. Its protein product is CSAAWRGSSYNEQFF. V is TRBV20-1 and J is TRBJ2-1; 7 nucleotides line up with TRBD2. The J segment lost 0 bases and the V segment lost 5 bases, leaving 7 bases of the junction unmatched. The CDR3 covers 15 residues. The germline V gene encodes CDR1 DFQATT and CDR2 SNEGSKA (reference sequence).